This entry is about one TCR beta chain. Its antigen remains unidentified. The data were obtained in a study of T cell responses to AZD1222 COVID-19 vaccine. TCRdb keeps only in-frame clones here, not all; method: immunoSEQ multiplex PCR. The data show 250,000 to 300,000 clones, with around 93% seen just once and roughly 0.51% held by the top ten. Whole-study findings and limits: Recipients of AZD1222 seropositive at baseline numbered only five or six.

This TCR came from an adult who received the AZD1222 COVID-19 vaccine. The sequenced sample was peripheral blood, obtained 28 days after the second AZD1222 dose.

CDR3 DNA: TGTGCCAGCAGCCAAACCCCGGACAGGATCAACGAGCAGTACTTC. Its translation: CASSQTPDRINEQYF. This chain joins TRBV3-1 (or the pseudogene TRBV3-2) and TRBJ2-7; 7 bases line up with TRBD1. This CDR3 region has 15 residues. V dropped 2 bases and J dropped 5; count of bases not matched to a gene: 9. The V gene's germline CDR1 is LGHDT and CDR2 YNNKEL (reference sequence).